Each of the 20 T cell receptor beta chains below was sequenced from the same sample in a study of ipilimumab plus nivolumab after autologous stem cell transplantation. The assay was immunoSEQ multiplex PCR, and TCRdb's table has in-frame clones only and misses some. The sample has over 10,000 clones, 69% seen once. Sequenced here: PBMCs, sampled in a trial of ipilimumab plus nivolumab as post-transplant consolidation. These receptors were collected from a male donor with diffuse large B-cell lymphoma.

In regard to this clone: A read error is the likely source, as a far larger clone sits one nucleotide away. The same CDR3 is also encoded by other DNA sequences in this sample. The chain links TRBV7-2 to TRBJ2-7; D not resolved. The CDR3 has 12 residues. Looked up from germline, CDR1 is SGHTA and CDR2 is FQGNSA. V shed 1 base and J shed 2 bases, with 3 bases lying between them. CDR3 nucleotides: TGTGCCAGCAGCTTAGAAGCCTACGAGCAGTACTTC. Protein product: CASSLEAYEQYF. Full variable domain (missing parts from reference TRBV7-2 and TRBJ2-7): GAGVSQSPSNKVTEKGKDVELRCDPISGHTALYWYRQSLGQGLEFLIYFQGNSAPDKSGLPSDRFSAERTGGSVSTLTIQRTQQEDSAVYLCASSLEAYEQYFGPGTRLTVT.

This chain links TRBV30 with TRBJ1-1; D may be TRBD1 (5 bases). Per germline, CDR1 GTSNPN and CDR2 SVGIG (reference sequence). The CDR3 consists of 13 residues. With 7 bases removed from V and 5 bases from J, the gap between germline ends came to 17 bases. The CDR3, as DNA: TGTGCCTACCAGGGAGGCCCAGCGACTGAAGCTTTCTTT. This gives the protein CAYQGGPATEAFF.

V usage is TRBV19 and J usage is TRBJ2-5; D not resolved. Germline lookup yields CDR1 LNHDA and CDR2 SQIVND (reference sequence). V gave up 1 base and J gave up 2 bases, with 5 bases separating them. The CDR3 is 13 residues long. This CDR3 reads CASSIAVQETQYF. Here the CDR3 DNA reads TGTGCCAGTAGTATAGCGGTACAAGAGACCCAGTACTTC.

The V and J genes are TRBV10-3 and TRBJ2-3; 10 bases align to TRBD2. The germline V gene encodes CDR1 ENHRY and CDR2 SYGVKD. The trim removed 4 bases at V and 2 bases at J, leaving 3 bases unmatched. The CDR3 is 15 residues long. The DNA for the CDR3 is TGTGCCATCAGTGGGACTAGCGGCACCACAGATACGCAGTATTTT. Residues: CAISGTSGTTDTQYF.

The CDR3 DNA reads TGTGCCAGCAGCGTAGATGGCCTGGGGTCGTATAATTCACCCCTCCACTTT. Its protein is CASSVDGLGSYNSPLHF. The chain uses TRBV9 and TRBJ1-6; D unclear. Per the germline V gene, CDR1 is SGDLS and CDR2 is YYNGEE. With 0 bases removed from V and 4 bases from J, the gap between germline ends came to 14 bases. The CDR3 sequence is 17 residues long.

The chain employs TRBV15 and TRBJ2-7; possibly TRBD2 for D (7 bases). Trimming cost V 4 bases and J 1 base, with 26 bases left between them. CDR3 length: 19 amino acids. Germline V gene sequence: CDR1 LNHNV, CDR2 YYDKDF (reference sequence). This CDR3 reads CATSKESPGGGHFSYEQYF. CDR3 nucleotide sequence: TGTGCCACCAGCAAAGAATCGCCCGGCGGGGGCCACTTTTCCTACGAGCAGTACTTC. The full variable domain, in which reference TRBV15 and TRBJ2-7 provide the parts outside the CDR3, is DAMVIQNPRYQVTQFGKPVTLSCSQTLNHNVMYWYQQKSSQAPKLLFHYYDKDFNNEADTPDNFQSRRPNTSFCFLDIRSPGLGDTAMYLCATSKESPGGGHFSYEQYFGPGTRLTVT.

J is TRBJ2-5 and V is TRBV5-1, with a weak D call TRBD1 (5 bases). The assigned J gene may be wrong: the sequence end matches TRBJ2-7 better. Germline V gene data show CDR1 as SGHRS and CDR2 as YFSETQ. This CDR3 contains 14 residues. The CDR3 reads CASTPSRRGYEQYF. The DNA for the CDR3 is TGCGCCAGCACCCCCAGTCGTAGGGGCTACGAGCAGTACTTC.

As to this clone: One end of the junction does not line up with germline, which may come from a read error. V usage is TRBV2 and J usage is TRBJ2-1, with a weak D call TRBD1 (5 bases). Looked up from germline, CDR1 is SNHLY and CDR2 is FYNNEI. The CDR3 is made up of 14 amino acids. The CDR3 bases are TGTGCCAGCTTGGTAACCAAATTCCAGGGTTTTAGGATCTTC. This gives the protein CASLVTKFQGFRIF.

The CDR3 loop is CASRTGTGASYEQYF. The CDR3 DNA sequence: TGTGCCAGCAGAACCGGGACAGGGGCCTCCTACGAGCAGTACTTC. The V call is TRBV6-5, the J call TRBJ2-7; TRBD1 matches 10 bases. Germline lookup yields CDR1 MNHEY and CDR2 SVGAGI. CDR3 size: 15 residues. The trim removed 6 bases at V and 0 bases at J, leaving 5 bases unmatched.

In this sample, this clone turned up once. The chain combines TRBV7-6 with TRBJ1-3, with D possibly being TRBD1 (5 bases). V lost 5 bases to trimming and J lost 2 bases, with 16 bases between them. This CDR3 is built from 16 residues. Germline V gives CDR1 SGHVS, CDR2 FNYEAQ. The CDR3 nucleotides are TGTGCCAGCAGCCCCCTCGCCGCGGGACCTGGAAACACCATATATTTT. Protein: CASSPLAAGPGNTIYF.

The CDR3 loop reads CASGPSAWRGTDTQYF. The CDR3 nucleotides are TGTGCTAGTGGTCCTTCGGCCTGGAGGGGCACAGATACGCAGTATTTT. The J gene is TRBJ2-3, the V gene TRBV12-5; a possible D gene is TRBD2 (6 bases). V was trimmed by 5 bases and J by 1 base, leaving 16 bases between them. Germline V gives CDR1 LGHNT, CDR2 FRNRAP. The CDR3 spans 16 residues.

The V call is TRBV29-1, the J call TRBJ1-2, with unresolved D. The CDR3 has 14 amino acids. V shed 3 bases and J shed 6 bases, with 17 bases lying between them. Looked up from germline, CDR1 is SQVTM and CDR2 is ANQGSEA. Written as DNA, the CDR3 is TGCAGCGTTGATACCGGCGGGGTTTGGGATGGCTACACCTTC. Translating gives CSVDTGGVWDGYTF.

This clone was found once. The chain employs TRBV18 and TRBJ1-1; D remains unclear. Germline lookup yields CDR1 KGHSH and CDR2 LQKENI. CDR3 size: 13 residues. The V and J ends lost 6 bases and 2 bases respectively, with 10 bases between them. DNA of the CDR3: TGTGCCAGCTCCCTCCAGCGAAACACTGAAGCTTTCTTT. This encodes CASSLQRNTEAFF.

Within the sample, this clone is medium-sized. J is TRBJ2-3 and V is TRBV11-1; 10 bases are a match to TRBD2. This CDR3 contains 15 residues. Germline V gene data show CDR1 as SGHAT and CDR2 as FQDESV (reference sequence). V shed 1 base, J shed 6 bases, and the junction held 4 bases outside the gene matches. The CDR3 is CASSLELAGFDTQYF. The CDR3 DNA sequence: TGTGCCAGCAGCTTAGAACTAGCGGGGTTTGATACGCAGTATTTT. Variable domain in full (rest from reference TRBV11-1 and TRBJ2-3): EAEVAQSPRYKITEKSQAVAFWCDPISGHATLYWYRQILGQGPELLVQFQDESVVDDSQLPKDRFSAERLKGVDSTLKIQPAELGDSAMYLCASSLELAGFDTQYFGPGTRLTVL.

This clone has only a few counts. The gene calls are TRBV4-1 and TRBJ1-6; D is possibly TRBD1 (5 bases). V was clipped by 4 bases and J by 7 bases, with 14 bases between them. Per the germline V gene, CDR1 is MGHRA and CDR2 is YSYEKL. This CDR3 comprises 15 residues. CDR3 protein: CASSPVSGSNSPLHF. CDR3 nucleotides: TGCGCCAGCAGCCCCGTGTCAGGGTCCAATTCACCCCTCCACTTT.

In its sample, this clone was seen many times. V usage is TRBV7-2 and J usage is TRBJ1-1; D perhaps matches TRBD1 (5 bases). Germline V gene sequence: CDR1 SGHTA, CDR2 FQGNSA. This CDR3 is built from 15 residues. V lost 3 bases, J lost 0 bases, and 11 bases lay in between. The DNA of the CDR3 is TGTGCCAGCAGCTTGGGACCCTCCTTGAACACTGAAGCTTTCTTT. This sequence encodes CASSLGPSLNTEAFF.

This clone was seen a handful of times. For the CDR3, the DNA is TGTGCCAGCAGTGAAGGGGGTTCCCGCACAGATACGCAGTATTTT. Residues: CASSEGGSRTDTQYF. The chain is built from TRBV2 and TRBJ2-3; D remains ambiguous. The V end was cut by 1 base, the J end by 1 base, with 9 bases between. This CDR3 has 15 amino acids. Germline CDR1 and CDR2: SNHLY and FYNNEI.

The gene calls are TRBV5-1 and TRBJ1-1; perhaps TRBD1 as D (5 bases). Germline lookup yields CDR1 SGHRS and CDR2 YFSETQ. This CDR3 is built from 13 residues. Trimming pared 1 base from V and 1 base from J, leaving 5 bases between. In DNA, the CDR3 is TGCGCCAGCAGCTTGACAGGGAACACTGAAGCTTTCTTT. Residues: CASSLTGNTEAFF.

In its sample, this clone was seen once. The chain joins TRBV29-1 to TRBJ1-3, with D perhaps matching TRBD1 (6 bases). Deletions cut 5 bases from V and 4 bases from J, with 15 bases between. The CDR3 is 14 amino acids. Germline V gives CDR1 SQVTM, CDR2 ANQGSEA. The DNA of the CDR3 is TGCAGCGTTACTAAACAGGGAGGAGGAAACACCATATATTTT. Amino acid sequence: CSVTKQGGGNTIYF.

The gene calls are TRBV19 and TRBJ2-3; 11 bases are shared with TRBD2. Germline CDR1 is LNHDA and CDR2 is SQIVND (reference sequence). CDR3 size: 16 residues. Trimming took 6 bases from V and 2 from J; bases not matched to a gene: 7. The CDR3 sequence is CASSQASGGFTDTQYF. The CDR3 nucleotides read TGTGCCAGTAGCCAAGCTAGCGGGGGGTTCACAGATACGCAGTATTTT.